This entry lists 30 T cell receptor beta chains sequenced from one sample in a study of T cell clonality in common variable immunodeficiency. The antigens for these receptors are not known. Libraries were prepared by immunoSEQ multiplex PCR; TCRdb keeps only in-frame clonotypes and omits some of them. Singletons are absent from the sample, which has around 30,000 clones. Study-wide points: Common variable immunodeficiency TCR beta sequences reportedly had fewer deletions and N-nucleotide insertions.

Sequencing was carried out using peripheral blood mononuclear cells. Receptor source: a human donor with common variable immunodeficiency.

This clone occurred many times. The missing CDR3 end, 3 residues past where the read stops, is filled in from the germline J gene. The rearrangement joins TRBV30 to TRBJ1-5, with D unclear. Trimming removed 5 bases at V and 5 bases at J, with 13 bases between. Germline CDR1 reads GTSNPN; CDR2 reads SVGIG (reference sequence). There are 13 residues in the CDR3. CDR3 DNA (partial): TGTGCCTGGCAGACATCTCAGGATCAGCCC. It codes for CAWQTSQDQP. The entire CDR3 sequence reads CAWQTSQDQPQHF. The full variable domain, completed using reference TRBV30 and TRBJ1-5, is SQTIHQWPATLVQPVGSPLSLECTVEGTSNPNLYWYRQAAGRGLQLLFYSVGIGQISSEVPQNLSASRPQDRQFILSSKKLLLSDSGFYLCAWQTSQDQPQHFGDGTRLSIL.

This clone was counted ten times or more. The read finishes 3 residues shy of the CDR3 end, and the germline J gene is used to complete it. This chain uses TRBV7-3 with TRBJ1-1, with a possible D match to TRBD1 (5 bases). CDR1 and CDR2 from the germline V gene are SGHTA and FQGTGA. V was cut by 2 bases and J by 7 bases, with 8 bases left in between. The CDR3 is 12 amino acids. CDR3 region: CASSLRGGEAFF. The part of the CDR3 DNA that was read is TGTGCCAGCAGCTTACGGGGGGGTGAA.

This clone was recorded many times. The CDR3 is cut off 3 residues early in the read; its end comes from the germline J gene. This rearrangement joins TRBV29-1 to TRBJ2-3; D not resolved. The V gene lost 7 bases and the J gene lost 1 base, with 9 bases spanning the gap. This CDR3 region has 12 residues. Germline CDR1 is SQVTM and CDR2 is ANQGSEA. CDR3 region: CSGLQGTDTQYF. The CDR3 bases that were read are TGCAGCGGCCTCCAGGGCACAGATACG.

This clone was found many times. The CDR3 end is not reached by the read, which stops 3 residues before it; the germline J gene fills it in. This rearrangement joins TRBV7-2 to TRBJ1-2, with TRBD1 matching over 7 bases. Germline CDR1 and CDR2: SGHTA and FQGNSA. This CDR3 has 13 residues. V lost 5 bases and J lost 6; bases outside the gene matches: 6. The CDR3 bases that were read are TGTGCCAGCAGCCGAGGTACAGGGGATGGC. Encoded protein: CASSRGTGDG. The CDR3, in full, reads CASSRGTGDGYTF.

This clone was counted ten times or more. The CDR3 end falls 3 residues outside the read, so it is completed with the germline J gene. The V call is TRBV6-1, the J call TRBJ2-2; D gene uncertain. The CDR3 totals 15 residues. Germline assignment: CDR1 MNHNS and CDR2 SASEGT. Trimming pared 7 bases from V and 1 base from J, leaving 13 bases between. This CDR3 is CASNDLTQNTGELFF. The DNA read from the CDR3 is TGTGCCAGCAATGACCTGACTCAGAACACCGGGGAG.

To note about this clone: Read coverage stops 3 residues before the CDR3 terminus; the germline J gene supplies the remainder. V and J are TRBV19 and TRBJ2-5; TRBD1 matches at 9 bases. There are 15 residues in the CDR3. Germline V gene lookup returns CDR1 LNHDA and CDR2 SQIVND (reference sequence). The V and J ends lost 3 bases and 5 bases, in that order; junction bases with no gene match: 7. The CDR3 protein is CASSMGGQGSETQYF. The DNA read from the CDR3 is TGTGCCAGTAGTATGGGGGGACAGGGTAGTGAGACC.

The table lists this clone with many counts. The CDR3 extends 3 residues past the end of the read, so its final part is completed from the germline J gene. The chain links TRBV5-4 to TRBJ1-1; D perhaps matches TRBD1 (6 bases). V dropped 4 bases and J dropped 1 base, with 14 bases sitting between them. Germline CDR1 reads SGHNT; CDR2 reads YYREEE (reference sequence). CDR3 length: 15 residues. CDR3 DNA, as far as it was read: TGTGCCAGCAGCCCGGGGGGCACAGGGAACACTGAA. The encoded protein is CASSPGGTGNTE. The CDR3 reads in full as CASSPGGTGNTEAFF.

This chain's CDR3 is CASSIGGQGTNEQFF. CDR3 bases read: TGTGCCAGTAGTATAGGGGGACAGGGAACAAATGAG. The chain has TRBV19 and TRBJ2-1; TRBD1 matches at 9 bases. Sequencing ends 3 residues short of the CDR3 end; the germline J gene provides the rest. The CDR3 has 15 residues. Germline loops: CDR1 LNHDA, CDR2 SQIVND (reference sequence). V shed 1 base, J shed 7 bases, and the junction held 5 bases outside the gene matches.

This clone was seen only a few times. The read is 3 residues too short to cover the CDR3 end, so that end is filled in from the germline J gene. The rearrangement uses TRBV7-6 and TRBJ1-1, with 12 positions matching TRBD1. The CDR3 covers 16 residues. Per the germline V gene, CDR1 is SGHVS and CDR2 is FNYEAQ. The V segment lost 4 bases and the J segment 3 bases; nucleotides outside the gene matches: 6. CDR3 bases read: TGTGCCAGCAGCTACGGGACAGGGGGCGCGGACACTGAA. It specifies CASSYGTGGADTE. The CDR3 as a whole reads CASSYGTGGADTEAFF.

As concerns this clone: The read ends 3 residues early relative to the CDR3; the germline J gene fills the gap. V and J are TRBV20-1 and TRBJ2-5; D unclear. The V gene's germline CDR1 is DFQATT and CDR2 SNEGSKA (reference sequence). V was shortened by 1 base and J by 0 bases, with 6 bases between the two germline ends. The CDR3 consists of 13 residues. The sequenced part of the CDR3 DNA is TGCAGTGCTAGAGCCGTGTACCAAGAGACC. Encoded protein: CSARAVYQET. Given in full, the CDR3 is CSARAVYQETQYF.

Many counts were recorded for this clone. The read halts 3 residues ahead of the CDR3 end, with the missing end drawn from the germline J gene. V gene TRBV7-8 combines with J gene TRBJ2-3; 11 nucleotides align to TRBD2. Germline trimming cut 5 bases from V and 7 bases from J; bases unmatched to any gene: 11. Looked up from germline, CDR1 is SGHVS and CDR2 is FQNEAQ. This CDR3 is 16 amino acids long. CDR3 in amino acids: CASSPQLAGGRYTQYF. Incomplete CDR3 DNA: TGTGCCAGCAGCCCCCAATTAGCGGGGGGGCGGTATACG.

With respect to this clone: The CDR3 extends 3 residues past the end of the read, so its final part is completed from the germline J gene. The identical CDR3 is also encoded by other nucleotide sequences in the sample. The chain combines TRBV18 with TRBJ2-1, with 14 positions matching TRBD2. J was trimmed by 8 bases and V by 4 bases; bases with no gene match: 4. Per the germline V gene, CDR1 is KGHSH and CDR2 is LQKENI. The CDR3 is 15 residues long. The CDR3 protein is CASSRGTSGGHEQFF. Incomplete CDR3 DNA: TGTGCCAGCTCACGCGGGACTAGCGGGGGCCATGAG.

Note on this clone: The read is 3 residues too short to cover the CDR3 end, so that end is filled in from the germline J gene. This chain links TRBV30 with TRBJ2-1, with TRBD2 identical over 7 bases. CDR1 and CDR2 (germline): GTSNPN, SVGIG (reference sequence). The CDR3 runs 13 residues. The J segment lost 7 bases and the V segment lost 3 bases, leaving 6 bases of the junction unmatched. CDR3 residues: CAWRFSAGNEQFF. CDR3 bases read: TGTGCCTGGAGATTCTCAGCGGGGAATGAG.

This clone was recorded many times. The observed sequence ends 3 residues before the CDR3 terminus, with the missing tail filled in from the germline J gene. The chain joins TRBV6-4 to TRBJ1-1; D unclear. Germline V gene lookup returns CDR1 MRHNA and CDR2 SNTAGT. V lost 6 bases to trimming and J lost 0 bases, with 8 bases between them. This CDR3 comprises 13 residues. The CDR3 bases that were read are TGTGCCAGCAGCCAACAGATGAACACTGAA. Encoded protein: CASSQQMNTE. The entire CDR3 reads CASSQQMNTEAFF.

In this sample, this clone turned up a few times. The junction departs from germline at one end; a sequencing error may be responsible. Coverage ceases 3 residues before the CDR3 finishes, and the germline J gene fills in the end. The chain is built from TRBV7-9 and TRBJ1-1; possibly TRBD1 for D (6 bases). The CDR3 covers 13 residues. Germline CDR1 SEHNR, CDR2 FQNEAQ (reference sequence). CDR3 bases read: TGTTCCAGCAGCCTCGGACAGCCCGACCTG. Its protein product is CSSSLGQPDL. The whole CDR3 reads CSSSLGQPDLAFF.

The DNA read from the CDR3 is TGCGCCAGCAGTCAATCGGGACAGGACCCCGGTTGTTGGGAATGGCGCACTGAA. This sequence encodes CASSQSGQDPGCWEWRTE. The whole CDR3 protein reads CASSQSGQDPGCWEWRTEAFF. The chain combines TRBV23-1 with TRBJ1-1; the match to TRBD1 covers 8 bases. The read stops 3 residues short of the end of the CDR3; the missing end is completed from the germline J gene. TRBV23-1 is an open reading frame, and its role is uncertain. This CDR3 spans 21 amino acids. V shed 0 bases, J shed 4 bases, and the junction held 22 bases outside the gene matches.

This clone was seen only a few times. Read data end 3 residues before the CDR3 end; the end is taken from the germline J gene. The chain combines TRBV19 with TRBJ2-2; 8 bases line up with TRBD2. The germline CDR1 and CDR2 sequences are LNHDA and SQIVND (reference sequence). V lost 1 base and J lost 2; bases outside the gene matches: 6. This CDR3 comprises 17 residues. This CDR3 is CASSIGGSGANTGELFF. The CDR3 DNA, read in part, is TGTGCCAGTAGTATAGGTGGTAGCGGGGCCAACACCGGGGAG.

The CDR3 loop reads CASTPPSGGVNEQFF. The sequenced CDR3 bases are TGTGCCAGCACCCCCCCGAGCGGGGGGGTGAATGAG. The chain links TRBV7-2 to TRBJ2-1; 10 bases agree with TRBD2. The read terminates 3 residues ahead of where the CDR3 ends, so the germline J gene completes it. The CDR3 consists of 15 residues. The V gene end was trimmed by 7 bases and the J gene end by 7 bases; junction bases not matched to a gene: 10. Germline-derived CDR1 and CDR2 are SGHTA and FQGNSA.

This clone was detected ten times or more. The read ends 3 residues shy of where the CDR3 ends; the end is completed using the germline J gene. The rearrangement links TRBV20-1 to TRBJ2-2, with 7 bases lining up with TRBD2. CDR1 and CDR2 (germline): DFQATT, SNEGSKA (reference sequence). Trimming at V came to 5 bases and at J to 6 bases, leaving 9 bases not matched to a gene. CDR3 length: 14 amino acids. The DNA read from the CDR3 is TGCAGTGCTTCCGGCGGGGGTGGGGCCGGGGAG. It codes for CSASGGGGAGE. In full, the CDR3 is CSASGGGGAGELFF.

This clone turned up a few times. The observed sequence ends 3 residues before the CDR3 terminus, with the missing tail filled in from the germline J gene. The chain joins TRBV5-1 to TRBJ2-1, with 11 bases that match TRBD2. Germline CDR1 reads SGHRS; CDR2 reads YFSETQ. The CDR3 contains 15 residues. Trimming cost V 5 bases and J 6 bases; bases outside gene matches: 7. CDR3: CASSQTSGTLNEQFF. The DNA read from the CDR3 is TGCGCCAGCAGTCAGACTAGCGGGACCCTCAATGAG.

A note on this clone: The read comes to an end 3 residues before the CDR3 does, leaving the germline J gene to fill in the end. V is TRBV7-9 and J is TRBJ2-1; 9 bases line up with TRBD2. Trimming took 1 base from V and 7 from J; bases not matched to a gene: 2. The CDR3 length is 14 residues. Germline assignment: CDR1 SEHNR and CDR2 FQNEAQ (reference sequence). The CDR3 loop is CASSLEAGGNEQFF. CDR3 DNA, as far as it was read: TGTGCCAGCAGCTTAGAGGCGGGGGGGAATGAG.

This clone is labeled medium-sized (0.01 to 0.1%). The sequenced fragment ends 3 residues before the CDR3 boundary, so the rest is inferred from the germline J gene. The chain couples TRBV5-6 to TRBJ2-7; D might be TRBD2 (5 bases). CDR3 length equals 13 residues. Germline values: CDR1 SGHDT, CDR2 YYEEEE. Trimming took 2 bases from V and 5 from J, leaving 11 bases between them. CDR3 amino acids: CASSFERVHEQYF. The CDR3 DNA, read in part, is TGTGCCAGCAGCTTTGAGAGGGTCCACGAG.

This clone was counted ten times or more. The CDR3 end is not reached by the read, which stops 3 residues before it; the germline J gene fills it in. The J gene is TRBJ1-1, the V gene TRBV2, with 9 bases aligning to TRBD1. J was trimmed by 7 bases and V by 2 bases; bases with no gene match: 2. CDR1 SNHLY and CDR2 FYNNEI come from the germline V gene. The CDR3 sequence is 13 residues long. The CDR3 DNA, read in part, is TGTGCCAGCAGTGAAAGGGACAGGGTTGAA. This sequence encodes CASSERDRVE. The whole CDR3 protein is CASSERDRVEAFF.

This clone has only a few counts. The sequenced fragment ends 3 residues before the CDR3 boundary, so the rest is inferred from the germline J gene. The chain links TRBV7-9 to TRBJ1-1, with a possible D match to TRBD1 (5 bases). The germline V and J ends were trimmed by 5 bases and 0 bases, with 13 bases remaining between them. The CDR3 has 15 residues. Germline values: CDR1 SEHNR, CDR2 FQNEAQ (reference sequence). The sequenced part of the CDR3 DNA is TGTGCCAGCAGCCAACGGGGGGGGTTGAACACTGAA. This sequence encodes CASSQRGGLNTE. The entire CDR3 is CASSQRGGLNTEAFF.

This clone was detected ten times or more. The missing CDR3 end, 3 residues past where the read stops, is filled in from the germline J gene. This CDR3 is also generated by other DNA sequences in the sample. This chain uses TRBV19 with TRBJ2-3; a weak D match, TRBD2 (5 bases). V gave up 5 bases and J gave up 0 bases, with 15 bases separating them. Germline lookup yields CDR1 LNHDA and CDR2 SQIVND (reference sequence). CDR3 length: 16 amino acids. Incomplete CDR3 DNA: TGTGCCAGTAGTCCTAGGACTCTCACTAGCACAGATACG. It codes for CASSPRTLTSTDT. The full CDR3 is CASSPRTLTSTDTQYF. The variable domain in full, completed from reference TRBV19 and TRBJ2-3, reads DGGITQSPKYLFRKEGQNVTLSCEQNLNHDAMYWYRQDPGQGLRLIYYSQIVNDFQKGDIAEGYSVSREKKESFPLTVTSAQKNPTAFYLCASSPRTLTSTDTQYFGPGTRLTVL.

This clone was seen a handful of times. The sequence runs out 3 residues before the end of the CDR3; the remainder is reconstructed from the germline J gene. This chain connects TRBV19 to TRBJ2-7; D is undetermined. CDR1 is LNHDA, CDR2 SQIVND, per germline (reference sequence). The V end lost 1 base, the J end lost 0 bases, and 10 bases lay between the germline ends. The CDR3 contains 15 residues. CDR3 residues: CASSIVPASSYEQYF. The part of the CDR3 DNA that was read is TGTGCCAGTAGTATAGTTCCAGCTAGCTCCTACGAG.

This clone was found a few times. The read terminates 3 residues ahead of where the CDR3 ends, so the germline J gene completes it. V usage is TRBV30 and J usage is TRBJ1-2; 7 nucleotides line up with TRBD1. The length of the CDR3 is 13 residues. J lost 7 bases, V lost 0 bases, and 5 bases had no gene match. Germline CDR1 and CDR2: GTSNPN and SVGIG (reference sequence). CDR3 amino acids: CAWSVQGTAGYTF. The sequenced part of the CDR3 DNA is TGTGCCTGGAGTGTACAGGGGACCGCTGGC.

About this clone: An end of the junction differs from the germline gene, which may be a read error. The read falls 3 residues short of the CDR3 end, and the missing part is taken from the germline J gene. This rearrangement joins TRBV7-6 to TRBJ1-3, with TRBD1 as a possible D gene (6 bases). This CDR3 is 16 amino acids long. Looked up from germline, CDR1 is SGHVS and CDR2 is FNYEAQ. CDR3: CASSFYEGHSRNTIYF. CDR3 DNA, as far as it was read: TGTGCCAGCAGCTTTTATGAGGGACACTCTAGAAACACC.

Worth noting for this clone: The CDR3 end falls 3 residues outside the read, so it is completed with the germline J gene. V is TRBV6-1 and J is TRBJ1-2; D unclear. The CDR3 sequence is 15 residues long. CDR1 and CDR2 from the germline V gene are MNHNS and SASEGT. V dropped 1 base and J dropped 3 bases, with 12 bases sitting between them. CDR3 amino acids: CASSEGSYGYYGYTF. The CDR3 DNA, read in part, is TGTGCCAGCAGTGAAGGGTCATATGGCTACTATGGC.

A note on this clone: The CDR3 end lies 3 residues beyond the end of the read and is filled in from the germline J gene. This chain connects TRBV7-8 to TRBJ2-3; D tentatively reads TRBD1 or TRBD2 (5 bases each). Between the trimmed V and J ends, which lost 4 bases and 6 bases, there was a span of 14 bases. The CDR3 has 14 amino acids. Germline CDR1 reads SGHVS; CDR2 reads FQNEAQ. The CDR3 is CASSSRAEGDTQYF. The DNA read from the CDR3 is TGTGCCAGCAGCTCGCGTGCAGAGGGGGATACG.